A single sample is the source of the 5 T cell receptor beta chains below, sequenced in a study of graft-versus-host responses after intestinal transplantation. TCRdb's copy holds only in-frame clones and misses some; the assay was immunoSEQ multiplex PCR. The sample has around 25,000 clones; approximately 83% are singletons. The specimen comprised PBMCs, sampled 463 days after intestinal transplant. These receptors all stem from a human patient who received an intestinal transplant, so some T cells may come from the graft donor.

The rearrangement uses TRBV18 and TRBJ2-5; TRBD1 aligns across 9 bases. TRBJ2-7 explains the end of the DNA better; the J call may be wrong. Germline-derived CDR1 and CDR2 are KGHSH and LQKENI. The CDR3 extends over 16 amino acids. The CDR3 DNA follows: TGTGCCAGCTCACGGATAGGGACAGGGATCGCCTACGAGCAGTACTTC. As protein: CASSRIGTGIAYEQYF.

The chain joins TRBV7-9 to TRBJ2-1, with D tentatively TRBD2 (5 bases). This CDR3 has 15 residues. From germline, CDR1 is SEHNR and CDR2 FQNEAQ (reference sequence). Trimming took 1 base from V and 5 from J, leaving 12 bases between them. The CDR3 nucleotides are TGTGCCAGCAGCTTAGTTCAGCGGAACAACAATGAGCAGTTCTTC. Its protein is CASSLVQRNNNEQFF.

The chain is built from TRBV5-8 and TRBJ2-1, with 9 bases aligning to TRBD1. The CDR3 is 15 residues long. V lost 3 bases, J lost 6 bases, and 7 bases stayed unmatched. Germline V gives CDR1 SGHTS, CDR2 YDEGEE. The DNA for the CDR3 is TGTGCCAGCAGCTCTGGGACAGGGATTTTCAATGAGCAGTTCTTC. Translation: CASSSGTGIFNEQFF.

The chain combines TRBV6-1 with TRBJ2-7, with no clear D. The germline V gene has CDR1 MNHNS and CDR2 SASEGT. CDR3 length: 12 residues. With 2 bases removed from V and 3 bases from J, the gap between germline ends came to 5 bases. The CDR3 protein is CASSEWGYEQYF. The CDR3, as DNA: TGTGCCAGCAGTGAATGGGGCTACGAGCAGTACTTC.

This clone was seen a handful of times. This sequence joins TRBV6-4 and TRBJ2-1; 11 nucleotides line up with TRBD2. Losses at the gene ends were 0 bases for V and 7 bases for J; bases not matched to a gene: 2. The CDR3 runs to 15 residues. Germline V gene data show CDR1 as MRHNA and CDR2 as SNTAGT. The CDR3 DNA follows: TGTGCCAGCAGTGACTCGTCTAGCGGGGGGAATGAGCAGTTCTTC. It codes for CASSDSSSGGNEQFF.